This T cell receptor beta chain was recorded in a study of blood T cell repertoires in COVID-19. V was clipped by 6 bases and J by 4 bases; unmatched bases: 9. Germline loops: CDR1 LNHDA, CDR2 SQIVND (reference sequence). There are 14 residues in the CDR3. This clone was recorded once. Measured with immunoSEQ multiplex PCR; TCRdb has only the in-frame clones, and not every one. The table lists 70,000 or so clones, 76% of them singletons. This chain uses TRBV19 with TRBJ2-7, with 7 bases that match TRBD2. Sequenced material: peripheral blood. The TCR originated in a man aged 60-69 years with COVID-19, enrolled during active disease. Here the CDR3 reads CASRNLADGYEQYF. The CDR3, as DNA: TGTGCCAGTAGAAATCTAGCGGACGGGTACGAGCAGTACTTC. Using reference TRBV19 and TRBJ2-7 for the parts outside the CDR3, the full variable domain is DGGITQSPKYLFRKEGQNVTLSCEQNLNHDAMYWYRQDPGQGLRLIYYSQIVNDFQKGDIAEGYSVSREKKESFPLTVTSAQKNPTAFYLCASRNLADGYEQYFGPGTRLTVT.